Listed below are T cell receptor beta chains from one sample, sequenced in a study of regulatory T cells in long-lasting Graves disease. MiXCR was run by TCRdb on the multiplex PCR reads, yielding one entry per CDR3 protein. Found here are about 470,000 distinct CDR3 sequences, 15% of them singletons; the top ten hold 16%. This sample was also put to use in a study of T cells in Graves' hyperthyroidism and ophthalmopathy.

Sequenced material: peripheral blood mononuclear cells (PBMCs), taken at new diagnosis, from a patient treated with antithyroid drugs. The receptor set was obtained from a woman under 40 with Graves disease. The CDR3 runs from the conserved cysteine through the conserved F or W.

cdr3_aa: CASSSLRDINQPQHF
j_call: TRBJ1-5
v_call: TRBV6-2/TRBV6-3

cdr3_aa: CASSIFRGRGNTEAFF
j_call: TRBJ1-1
v_call: TRBV19

cdr3_aa: CASSATDRAAEQYF
j_call: TRBJ2-7
v_call: TRBV6-1

cdr3_aa: CASSEGLAVTGELFF
j_call: TRBJ2-2
v_call: TRBV10-2

cdr3_aa: CSASSGLGARGEQYF
j_call: TRBJ2-7
v_call: TRBV20-1

cdr3_aa: CASRGRLKEPQHF
j_call: TRBJ1-5
v_call: TRBV2

cdr3_aa: CASSTPRFPMETQYF
j_call: TRBJ2-5
v_call: TRBV19

cdr3_aa: CASSPRTSGDNEQFF
j_call: TRBJ2-1
v_call: TRBV18

cdr3_aa: CAIRGQPPVGSYNEQFF
j_call: TRBJ2-1
v_call: TRBV10-3

cdr3_aa: CASRKLAGFTDTQYF
j_call: TRBJ2-3
v_call: TRBV2

cdr3_aa: CAISQRERAYEQYF
j_call: TRBJ2-7
v_call: TRBV10-3

cdr3_aa: CASSYLRTSGRVGEQFF
j_call: TRBJ2-1
v_call: TRBV28

cdr3_aa: CSATSGRASNNEQFF
j_call: TRBJ2-1
v_call: TRBV20-1

cdr3_aa: CASRTGVSDTQYF
j_call: TRBJ2-3
v_call: TRBV5-1

cdr3_aa: CASSFGGTTYEQYF
j_call: TRBJ2-7
v_call: TRBV12-3/TRBV12-4

cdr3_aa: CASSQETSGSRVGNEQFF
j_call: TRBJ2-1
v_call: TRBV3-1

cdr3_aa: CSARDPPEQFF
j_call: TRBJ2-1
v_call: TRBV20-1

cdr3_aa: CASSPHGMNEKLFF
j_call: TRBJ1-4
v_call: TRBV28

cdr3_aa: CATSRVLHRGGELFF
j_call: TRBJ2-2
v_call: TRBV15

cdr3_aa: CASSGAASGRYEQYF
j_call: TRBJ2-7
v_call: TRBV2

cdr3_aa: CASSPQGALTDTQYF
j_call: TRBJ2-3
v_call: TRBV12-3/TRBV12-4

cdr3_aa: CASSSPPGEQYF
j_call: TRBJ2-7
v_call: TRBV12-3/TRBV12-4

cdr3_aa: CASSFPGTGGPKNYGYTF
j_call: TRBJ1-2
v_call: TRBV28

cdr3_aa: CASSITGDGETQYF
j_call: TRBJ2-5
v_call: TRBV5-4

cdr3_aa: CASSLVQDPSFNEQYF
j_call: TRBJ2-7
v_call: TRBV5-5

cdr3_aa: CATSRVGGGYEQYF
j_call: TRBJ2-7
v_call: TRBV6-1

cdr3_aa: CATKPPTGELFF
j_call: TRBJ2-2
v_call: TRBV24-1

cdr3_aa: CASSFGQGYSGANVLTF
j_call: TRBJ2-6
v_call: TRBV6-2/TRBV6-3

cdr3_aa: CAISDLDRNIQYF
j_call: TRBJ2-4
v_call: TRBV10-3

cdr3_aa: CTSSMDRNTEAFF
j_call: TRBJ1-1
v_call: TRBV2

cdr3_aa: CSARLSGSSADTQYF
j_call: TRBJ2-3
v_call: TRBV20-1

cdr3_aa: CATSARGQGAYEQYF
j_call: TRBJ2-7
v_call: TRBV15

cdr3_aa: CASSPLTGAFEQYF
j_call: TRBJ2-7
v_call: TRBV18

cdr3_aa: CASSLWGPRPLEDTEAFF
j_call: TRBJ1-1
v_call: TRBV28

cdr3_aa: CASSEGTSGRDTQYF
j_call: TRBJ2-3
v_call: TRBV10-1

cdr3_aa: CAWRNSVAYEQYF
j_call: TRBJ2-7
v_call: TRBV30

cdr3_aa: CSARSTDTEAFF
j_call: TRBJ1-1
v_call: TRBV20-1

cdr3_aa: CASSPDSLGYGYTF
j_call: TRBJ1-2
v_call: TRBV7-6

cdr3_aa: CASGTGALENTQYF
j_call: TRBJ2-3
v_call: TRBV9

cdr3_aa: CASSLLDRLTGELFF
j_call: TRBJ2-2
v_call: TRBV18

cdr3_aa: CAIPVTGQGGYGYTF
j_call: TRBJ1-2
v_call: TRBV28

cdr3_aa: CASSQEVGTQYF
j_call: TRBJ2-3
v_call: TRBV4-1

cdr3_aa: CASSSWEGLNTEAFF
j_call: TRBJ1-1
v_call: TRBV27

cdr3_aa: CSARLPSNEQFF
j_call: TRBJ2-1
v_call: TRBV20-1

cdr3_aa: CSASGLIFTGELFF
j_call: TRBJ2-2
v_call: TRBV29-1

cdr3_aa: CASSIARGTLNYGYTF
j_call: TRBJ1-2
v_call: TRBV19

cdr3_aa: CASSLTSAGGETQYF
j_call: TRBJ2-5
v_call: TRBV5-1

cdr3_aa: CSARIGGSSYEQYF
j_call: TRBJ2-7
v_call: TRBV20-1

cdr3_aa: CASSPSGDINEKLFF
j_call: TRBJ1-4
v_call: TRBV4-1

cdr3_aa: CASRERGAASGNTIYF
j_call: TRBJ1-3
v_call: TRBV7-9

cdr3_aa: CASSLLAGGPSGELFF
j_call: TRBJ2-2
v_call: TRBV2

cdr3_aa: CASSLSPGQGGETQYF
j_call: TRBJ2-5
v_call: TRBV7-8

cdr3_aa: CASRPQLAGGPTTYNEQFF
j_call: TRBJ2-1
v_call: TRBV27